Shown below are 23 T cell receptor beta chains from a single sample sequenced in a study of patients and donors after allogeneic stem cell transplantation. TCRdb redid the calling of the RT-PCR reads with MiXCR, one entry per CDR3 protein. The table shows some 960,000 distinct CDR3 sequences, with roughly 18% occurring only once. Sequencing used blood, either unsorted or a sorted T cell fraction (not recorded which). The receptors here all came from a human donor who was either an allogeneic HSCT recipient or a stem cell or donor lymphocyte infusion donor (not recorded which). It is not recorded whose cells these are; they may come from a transplant donor.

In its sample, this clonotype was seen a few times. The V and J genes are TRBV7-8 and TRBJ1-5, with unresolved D. The V end was cut by 3 bases, the J end by 2 bases, with 5 bases between. Germline V gene sequence: CDR1 SGHVS, CDR2 FQNEAQ. This CDR3 comprises 13 residues. CDR3 DNA sequence: TGTGCCAGCAGCTTCGACGGCAATCAGCCCCAGCATTTT. It translates to CASSFDGNQPQHF. Full variable domain (missing parts from reference TRBV7-8 and TRBJ1-5): GAGVSQSPRYKVAKRGQDVALRCDPISGHVSLFWYQQALGQGPEFLTYFQNEAQLDKSGLPSDRFFAERPEGSVSTLKIQRTQQEDSAVYLCASSFDGNQPQHFGDGTRLSIL.

This clonotype was recorded at least ten times. In DNA, the CDR3 is TGTGCCAGCAGTCCACAGGAGAATTCACCCCTCCACTTT. The encoded protein is CASSPQENSPLHF. This chain links TRBV2 with TRBJ1-6, with a tentative D call TRBD1 (5 bases). The CDR3 runs to 13 residues. CDR1 is SNHLY, CDR2 FYNNEI, per germline. V lost 5 bases and J 7 bases, leaving 9 bases between the germline ends.

A few counts support this clonotype. The V call is TRBV20-1, the J call TRBJ1-6; the D gene is possibly TRBD1 (5 bases). CDR3 size: 15 residues. Trimming left V 2 bases short and J 2 bases short, with 10 bases between. From germline, CDR1 is DFQATT and CDR2 SNEGSKA (reference sequence). The CDR3 bases are TGCAGTGCTAGATCCGGGGCACCCTATAATTCACCCCTCCACTTT. Encoded protein: CSARSGAPYNSPLHF.

This chain connects TRBV29-1 to TRBJ2-1; D is unclear. Germline CDR1 SQVTM, CDR2 ANQGSEA. V was cut by 4 bases and J by 1 base, with 8 bases left in between. The CDR3 length is 13 residues. As DNA, the CDR3 is TGCAGCGTTGGGGTGCTTTCCTACAATGAGCAGTTCTTC. Encoded protein: CSVGVLSYNEQFF.

The table lists this clonotype with a few counts. The chain couples TRBV6-5 to TRBJ1-2; no definite D call. The germline V and J ends were trimmed by 0 bases and 4 bases, with 12 bases remaining between them. There are 15 residues in the CDR3. The germline CDR1 and CDR2 sequences are MNHEY and SVGAGI. The CDR3 DNA reads TGTGCCAGCAGTTACTCGATCACCAGAAGCTATGGCTACACCTTC. It codes for CASSYSITRSYGYTF.

V and J are TRBV21-1 and TRBJ1-1; TRBD1, the D gene given by the table, was not confirmed from the DNA. TRBV21-1 is recorded as a pseudogene. The CDR3 totals 14 residues. DNA of the CDR3: TGTGCCAGCAGCAAAAGAGGGGGGAACACTGAAGCTTTCTTT. Protein: CASSKRGGNTEAFF.

This clonotype has only a few counts. The chain recombines TRBV4-1 with TRBJ2-3; no clear D gene. CDR1 MGHRA and CDR2 YSYEKL come from the germline V gene. The CDR3 has 17 amino acids. V was cut by 0 bases and J by 0 bases, with 13 bases left in between. In DNA form, the CDR3 reads TGCGCCAGCAGCCAAGATCAGTCACCGACTAGCACAGATACGCAGTATTTT. It translates to CASSQDQSPTSTDTQYF.

The gene calls are TRBV18 and TRBJ1-1, with D possibly TRBD1 on 5 matching bases. The CDR3 sequence is 15 residues long. CDR1 and CDR2 (germline): KGHSH, LQKENI. V lost 3 bases, J lost 11 bases, and 22 bases lay in between. The CDR3 region is CASSPSGAQLAEAFF. The CDR3 DNA reads TGTGCCAGCTCACCCTCCGGGGCCCAACTGGCCGAGGCTTTCTTT. Variable domain in full (rest from reference TRBV18 and TRBJ1-1): NAGVMQNPRHLVRRRGQEARLRCSPMKGHSHVYWYRQLPEEGLKFMVYLQKENIIDESGMPKERFSAEFPKEGPSILRIQQVVRGDSAAYFCASSPSGAQLAEAFFGQGTRLTVV.

The table lists this clonotype with a few counts. The chain has TRBV20-1 and TRBJ1-1, with D possibly matching TRBD1 (5 bases). CDR3 length: 11 amino acids. V was clipped by 5 bases and J by 4 bases, with 8 bases between them. The V gene's germline CDR1 is DFQATT and CDR2 SNEGSKA (reference sequence). CDR3: CSAEGSTEAFF. In DNA form, the CDR3 reads TGCAGTGCTGAGGGGAGCACTGAAGCTTTCTTT.

The chain employs TRBV28 and TRBJ2-7; no definite D call. CDR3 size: 13 residues. V was clipped by 6 bases and J by 4 bases, with 13 bases between them. In germline, CDR1 is MDHEN, CDR2 SYDVKM. The CDR3, as DNA: TGTGCCAGCAGCCTCCTGAAATCTTACGAGCAGTACTTC. It encodes CASSLLKSYEQYF. Full variable domain (remainder filled in from reference TRBV28 and TRBJ2-7): DVKVTQSSRYLVKRTGEKVFLECVQDMDHENMFWYRQDPGLGLRLIYFSYDVKMKEKGDIPEGYSVSREKKERFSLILESASTNQTSMYLCASSLLKSYEQYFGPGTRLTVT.

This chain joins TRBV6-5 and TRBJ1-6, with unresolved D. CDR1 and CDR2 (germline): MNHEY, SVGAGI. The V end was cut by 3 bases, the J end by 7 bases, with 13 bases between. This CDR3 is built from 15 residues. Here the CDR3 DNA reads TGTGCCAGCAGTTATGCCGGACGGATGAATTCACCCCTCCACTTT. It specifies CASSYAGRMNSPLHF.

The chain couples TRBV20-1 to TRBJ2-5; tentatively, D is TRBD2 (6 bases). The CDR3 spans 12 residues. The V end lost 4 bases, the J end lost 4 bases, and 10 bases lay between the germline ends. Germline V gene sequence: CDR1 DFQATT, CDR2 SNEGSKA (reference sequence). The chain's CDR3 is CSAIGRGETQYF. The CDR3 DNA reads TGCAGTGCTATCGGGAGAGGAGAGACCCAGTACTTC.

This clonotype showed up many times. The V and J genes are TRBV20-1 and TRBJ2-7; D perhaps matches TRBD1 (6 bases). V was cut by 4 bases and J by 4 bases, with 11 bases left in between. The germline V gene encodes CDR1 DFQATT and CDR2 SNEGSKA (reference sequence). This CDR3 is 12 amino acids long. CDR3 amino acids: CSATRGGYEQYF. In nucleotides, the CDR3 is TGCAGTGCTACCAGGGGCGGGTACGAGCAGTACTTC.

The V and J genes are TRBV7-6 and TRBJ2-6, with 11 nucleotides matching TRBD1. The junction had 8 bases not matched to a gene; V was cut back by 1 base and J by 3 bases. Germline assignment: CDR1 SGHVS and CDR2 FNYEAQ. CDR3 length equals 19 residues. The CDR3 region has the DNA TGTGCCAGCAGCTTAGTTCGGGACAGGGGGTTTAATGGGGCCAACGTCCTGACTTTC. Encoded protein: CASSLVRDRGFNGANVLTF.

This chain links TRBV12-3 or TRBV12-4 with TRBJ1-2; no definite D call. Trimming cost V 6 bases and J 2 bases, with 22 bases left between them. This CDR3 spans 17 amino acids. The CDR3 DNA reads TGTGCCAGCAGCCCCACCCCCGGGTTACCTCCGAACTATGGCTACACCTTC. This encodes CASSPTPGLPPNYGYTF.

This clonotype was picked up a small number of times. The chain links TRBV6-2 or TRBV6-3 to TRBJ2-1, with D possibly being TRBD1 (5 bases). V was trimmed by 0 bases and J by 6 bases, leaving 18 bases between them. CDR1 is MNHEY, CDR2 SVGEGT, per germline. The CDR3 runs to 17 residues. The CDR3 spells CASSYSSRPQRGNEQFF. For the CDR3, the DNA is TGTGCCAGCAGTTACTCTTCACGACCCCAAAGGGGCAATGAGCAGTTCTTC.

This clonotype has just a few counts. The chain carries TRBV15 and TRBJ2-1; 14 positions match TRBD2. From germline, CDR1 is LNHNV and CDR2 YYDKDF (reference sequence). This CDR3 spans 16 amino acids. The junction had 7 bases not matched to a gene; V was cut back by 5 bases and J by 7 bases. In DNA form, the CDR3 reads TGTGCCACCAGCGCCCGACTAGCGGGGGGGAGGAATGAGCAGTTCTTC. Translated: CATSARLAGGRNEQFF.

The J gene is TRBJ1-6, the V gene TRBV5-1; D is unresolved. The CDR3 is 14 residues long. CDR1 is SGHRS, CDR2 YFSETQ, per germline. V shed 1 base and J shed 5 bases, with 7 bases lying between them. The CDR3 DNA sequence: TGCGCCAGCAGCTTGCCCCAAGATAATTCACCCCTCCACTTT. Translation gives CASSLPQDNSPLHF.

The chain recombines TRBV5-1 with TRBJ2-6, with TRBD2 identical over 7 bases. This CDR3 has 18 amino acids. The germline V gene encodes CDR1 SGHRS and CDR2 YFSETQ. V was clipped by 4 bases and J by 0 bases; unmatched bases: 10. This CDR3 is CASSAPGLPFSGANVLTF. CDR3 DNA sequence: TGCGCCAGCAGCGCGCCGGGACTACCCTTCTCTGGGGCCAACGTCCTGACTTTC.

This clonotype was detected a few times. The chain is built from TRBV24-1 and TRBJ2-3; maybe TRBD2 (6 bases). Germline V lookup: CDR1 KGHDR, CDR2 SFDVKD. This CDR3 has 12 residues. The V gene lost 10 bases and the J gene lost 0 bases, with 7 bases spanning the gap. The CDR3 DNA follows: TGTGCCACGGGACTTAGCACAGATACGCAGTATTTT. This sequence encodes CATGLSTDTQYF.

The chain combines TRBV2 with TRBJ1-1, with D perhaps matching TRBD1 (5 bases). The CDR3 has 15 residues. V was clipped by 4 bases and J by 1 base, with 13 bases between them. CDR1 SNHLY and CDR2 FYNNEI come from the germline V gene. CDR3 in DNA: TGTGCCAGCAGTGGATGGTCGGGGGGGAACACTGAAGCTTTCTTT. This encodes CASSGWSGGNTEAFF.

The table lists this clonotype with a few counts. The chain combines TRBV20-1 with TRBJ1-3, with D unresolved. Germline lookup yields CDR1 DFQATT and CDR2 SNEGSKA (reference sequence). Trimming shortened V by 0 bases and J by 2 bases, and 8 bases separated the two germline ends. The CDR3 runs to 14 residues. CDR3 DNA: TGCAGTGCTAGAGATCTCGGTCCTGGAAACACCATATATTTT. This encodes CSARDLGPGNTIYF.

This clonotype was counted between two and nine times. V gene TRBV5-1 combines with J gene TRBJ1-5, with TRBD1 identical over 8 bases. The CDR3 has 16 amino acids. Germline V gene data show CDR1 as SGHRS and CDR2 as YFSETQ. With V trimmed by 0 bases and J by 6 bases, 8 bases remained unmatched. The CDR3 here is CASSLGDRGVSQPQHF. The CDR3 DNA follows: TGCGCCAGCAGCTTGGGAGACAGGGGAGTAAGTCAGCCCCAGCATTTT.